These 17 T cell receptor beta chains were sequenced from one sample in a study of identical twins. Each CDR3 protein is one row after TCRdb ran MiXCR on the 5' RACE reads. This table has hundreds of thousands of distinct CDR3 sequences, around 6% appearing once. The sequencing sample was made of naive T cells sorted from blood. These receptors were obtained from a man aged 18 to 30 in good health.

This clonotype was seen many times. The chain uses TRBV7-2 and TRBJ2-1; the D is unclear. The CDR3 contains 11 residues. Trimming cost V 4 bases and J 10 bases, with 8 bases left between them. CDR1 is SGHTA and CDR2 is FQGNSA in the germline V gene. Here the CDR3 reads CASSWEGEQFF. The CDR3 DNA reads as TGTGCCAGCAGCTGGGAAGGGGAGCAGTTCTTC.

The chain is built from TRBV30 and TRBJ2-2; D uncertain. Between the trimmed V and J ends, which lost 2 bases and 1 base, there was a span of 5 bases. Germline CDR1 is GTSNPN and CDR2 is SVGIG (reference sequence). The CDR3 has 13 residues. Here the CDR3 reads CAWSPKNTGELFF. The CDR3 bases are TGTGCCTGGAGTCCAAAGAACACCGGGGAGCTGTTTTTT.

In its sample, this clonotype was seen many times. The chain joins TRBV29-1 to TRBJ2-5, with a weak D call TRBD2 (5 bases). Germline values: CDR1 SQVTM, CDR2 ANQGSEA. This CDR3 has 13 amino acids. V lost 6 bases and J 5 bases, leaving 16 bases between the germline ends. As DNA, the CDR3 is TGCAGCGTAGGGAGTGGTGGGCCGGAGACCCAGTACTTC. Its translation is CSVGSGGPETQYF.

The table lists this clonotype with many counts. The V gene is TRBV11-2, the J gene TRBJ2-1; possible D gene TRBD1, 5 bases. Trimming shortened V by 4 bases and J by 4 bases, and 17 bases separated the two germline ends. This CDR3 region has 16 residues. Germline CDR1 SGHAT, CDR2 FQNNGV. CDR3 loop: CASSSPPNRRYNEQFF. The CDR3 DNA follows: TGTGCCAGCAGCTCCCCCCCCAACAGGCGTTACAATGAGCAGTTCTTC.

This clonotype came up many times. J is TRBJ2-7 and V is TRBV5-1, with 8 bases that match TRBD2. The CDR3 runs to 15 residues. Germline V CDR1 and CDR2: SGHRS, YFSETQ. The junction had 8 bases not matched to a gene; V was cut back by 4 bases and J by 2 bases. The CDR3 DNA reads as TGCGCCAGCAGCCCGGGGGGGACAACCACCTACGAGCAGTACGTC. Residues: CASSPGGTTTYEQYV.

This clonotype came up a few times. The chain couples TRBV12-3 or TRBV12-4 to TRBJ2-3; TRBD1 or TRBD2 may be the D gene (7 bases each). The CDR3 spans 19 residues. V lost 3 bases to trimming and J lost 0 bases, with 22 bases between them. The CDR3 nucleotides read TGTGCCAGCAGTTTCGATCCCGAACGACAGGGAGGGAGCACAGATACGCAGTATTTT. Translation gives CASSFDPERQGGSTDTQYF.

A few counts support this clonotype. This chain links TRBV20-1 with TRBJ2-5; D ambiguous. Trimming removed 3 bases from V and 2 bases from J, with 13 bases in between. The CDR3 is 14 amino acids. Germline V gene sequence: CDR1 DFQATT, CDR2 SNEGSKA (reference sequence). The CDR3 protein is CSASPSFQQETQYF. The CDR3 nucleotides are TGCAGTGCTAGCCCCAGCTTCCAACAAGAGACCCAGTACTTC.

Ten or more counts support this clonotype. The V gene is TRBV5-1, the J gene TRBJ2-1; D ambiguous. Between the trimmed V and J ends, which lost 4 bases and 5 bases, there was a span of 13 bases. CDR3 size: 14 residues. Germline V gene data show CDR1 as SGHRS and CDR2 as YFSETQ. The CDR3 nucleotides read TGCGCCAGCAGCCAACCGGCGGTTGACAATGAGCAGTTCTTC. Protein product: CASSQPAVDNEQFF.

This chain links TRBV7-8 with TRBJ1-5, with 7 bases that match TRBD1. Germline V lookup: CDR1 SGHVS, CDR2 FQNEAQ. The junction had 9 bases not matched to a gene; V was cut back by 3 bases and J by 1 base. This CDR3 comprises 17 residues. Here the CDR3 reads CASSFSGGGMSNQPQHF. In DNA form, the CDR3 reads TGTGCCAGCAGCTTCTCAGGGGGGGGGATGAGCAATCAGCCCCAGCATTTT.

This clonotype was counted only a few times. In nucleotides, the CDR3 is TGTGCCAGCAGCTTATTCTTGGATTTCTTAACGGCAAATACGCAGTATTTT. It translates to CASSLFLDFLTANTQYF. This chain joins TRBV13 and TRBJ2-3; D is uncertain. Trimming left V 2 bases short and J 7 bases short, with 22 bases between. The CDR3 totals 17 residues. Germline V gene lookup returns CDR1 PRHDT and CDR2 FYEKMQ (reference sequence).

The table lists this clonotype with a few counts. The J gene is TRBJ2-3, the V gene TRBV27; tentative D call: TRBD1 (6 bases). V dropped 1 base and J dropped 4 bases, with 15 bases sitting between them. CDR1 MNHEY and CDR2 SMNVEV come from the germline V gene (reference sequence). This CDR3 is 16 amino acids long. CDR3 amino acids: CASSLFPGDGADTQYF. CDR3 in DNA: TGTGCCAGCAGTTTATTTCCAGGGGATGGAGCAGATACGCAGTATTTT.

The V call is TRBV28, the J call TRBJ2-5; tentatively, D is TRBD1 (6 bases). Germline V gene lookup returns CDR1 MDHEN and CDR2 SYDVKM. This CDR3 has 16 residues. V dropped 3 bases and J dropped 2 bases, with 16 bases sitting between them. The CDR3 sequence: CASSFPRRGGQETQYF. CDR3 DNA sequence: TGTGCCAGCAGTTTCCCCCGCCGAGGGGGACAAGAGACCCAGTACTTC.

This chain uses TRBV7-2 with TRBJ1-6; TRBD1 is a possible D gene (6 bases). The germline V gene has CDR1 SGHTA and CDR2 FQGNSA. V lost 8 bases and J 8 bases, leaving 19 bases between the germline ends. The CDR3 is 15 residues long. In DNA, the CDR3 is TGTGCCAGCGATTGGGGGGGCAGGGTGGATTCACCCCTCCACTTT. Protein: CASDWGGRVDSPLHF.

This clonotype came up many times. The chain employs TRBV6-2 or TRBV6-3 and TRBJ2-7, with D possibly being TRBD1 (7 bases). The CDR3 has 14 residues. CDR1 and CDR2 from the germline V gene are MNHEY and SVGEGT. Trimming pared 4 bases from V and 1 base from J, leaving 11 bases between. For the CDR3, the DNA is TGTGCCAGCAGTTCTTCAGGGGGGTCCTACGAGCAGTACGTC. Translating it yields CASSSSGGSYEQYV.

Ten or more counts support this clonotype. The chain combines TRBV2 with TRBJ2-3; perhaps TRBD2 as D (5 bases). The germline CDR1 and CDR2 sequences are SNHLY and FYNNEI. The CDR3 has 12 amino acids. Trimming stripped 10 bases from V and 0 bases from J, with 8 bases between. The CDR3 DNA follows: TGTGCCACCTGGACTAGCACAGATACGCAGTATTTT. Its translation: CATWTSTDTQYF.

This clonotype has a count of ten or more. V usage is TRBV12-3 or TRBV12-4 and J usage is TRBJ1-6; tentatively, D is TRBD1 (6 bases). The CDR3 extends over 14 amino acids. V lost 6 bases, J lost 8 bases, and 14 bases lay in between. The CDR3 DNA reads as TGTGCCAGCAGCTCCGGGACACTTTATTCACCCCTCCACTTT. Its protein is CASSSGTLYSPLHF.

V and J are TRBV7-2 and TRBJ2-3; no definite D call. CDR1 SGHTA and CDR2 FQGNSA come from the germline V gene. Trimming took off 6 bases at V and 0 bases at J, with 7 bases between the two ends. The CDR3 is 13 residues long. The CDR3 DNA reads as TGTGCCAGCAGGACCGGGAGCACAGATACGCAGTATTTT. It is translated as CASRTGSTDTQYF.